One sample yielded the 2 T cell receptor beta chains listed below, sequenced in a study of neoadjuvant anti-PD-1 for oral cavity cancer. Assay used: immunoSEQ multiplex PCR; TCRdb lists only in-frame clones, some missing. This table has over 13,000 clones, roughly 74% appearing once. Time point indicated: after neoadjuvant nivolumab, at surgical resection. Sequencing used PBMCs, obtained after nivolumab (anti-PD-1) treatment. These receptors were obtained from a person between 35 and 79 years old with oral cavity squamous cell carcinoma.

The chain uses TRBV7-3 and TRBJ2-5; a weak D match, TRBD2 (6 bases). The V gene lost 6 bases and the J gene lost 2 bases, with 10 bases spanning the gap. Germline-derived CDR1 and CDR2 are SGHTA and FQGTGA. CDR3 size: 13 residues. CDR3 loop: CASSQGLQETQYF. CDR3 sequence (DNA): TGTGCCAGCAGTCAGGGACTTCAAGAGACCCAGTACTTC.

The J gene is TRBJ2-3, the V gene TRBV7-3, with D unclear. Trimming left V 0 bases short and J 6 bases short, with 7 bases between. Germline V lookup: CDR1 SGHTA, CDR2 FQGTGA. This CDR3 is built from 13 residues. CDR3 protein: CASSLTVGDTQYF. The CDR3 coding sequence is TGTGCCAGCAGCTTAACCGTAGGGGATACGCAGTATTTT.